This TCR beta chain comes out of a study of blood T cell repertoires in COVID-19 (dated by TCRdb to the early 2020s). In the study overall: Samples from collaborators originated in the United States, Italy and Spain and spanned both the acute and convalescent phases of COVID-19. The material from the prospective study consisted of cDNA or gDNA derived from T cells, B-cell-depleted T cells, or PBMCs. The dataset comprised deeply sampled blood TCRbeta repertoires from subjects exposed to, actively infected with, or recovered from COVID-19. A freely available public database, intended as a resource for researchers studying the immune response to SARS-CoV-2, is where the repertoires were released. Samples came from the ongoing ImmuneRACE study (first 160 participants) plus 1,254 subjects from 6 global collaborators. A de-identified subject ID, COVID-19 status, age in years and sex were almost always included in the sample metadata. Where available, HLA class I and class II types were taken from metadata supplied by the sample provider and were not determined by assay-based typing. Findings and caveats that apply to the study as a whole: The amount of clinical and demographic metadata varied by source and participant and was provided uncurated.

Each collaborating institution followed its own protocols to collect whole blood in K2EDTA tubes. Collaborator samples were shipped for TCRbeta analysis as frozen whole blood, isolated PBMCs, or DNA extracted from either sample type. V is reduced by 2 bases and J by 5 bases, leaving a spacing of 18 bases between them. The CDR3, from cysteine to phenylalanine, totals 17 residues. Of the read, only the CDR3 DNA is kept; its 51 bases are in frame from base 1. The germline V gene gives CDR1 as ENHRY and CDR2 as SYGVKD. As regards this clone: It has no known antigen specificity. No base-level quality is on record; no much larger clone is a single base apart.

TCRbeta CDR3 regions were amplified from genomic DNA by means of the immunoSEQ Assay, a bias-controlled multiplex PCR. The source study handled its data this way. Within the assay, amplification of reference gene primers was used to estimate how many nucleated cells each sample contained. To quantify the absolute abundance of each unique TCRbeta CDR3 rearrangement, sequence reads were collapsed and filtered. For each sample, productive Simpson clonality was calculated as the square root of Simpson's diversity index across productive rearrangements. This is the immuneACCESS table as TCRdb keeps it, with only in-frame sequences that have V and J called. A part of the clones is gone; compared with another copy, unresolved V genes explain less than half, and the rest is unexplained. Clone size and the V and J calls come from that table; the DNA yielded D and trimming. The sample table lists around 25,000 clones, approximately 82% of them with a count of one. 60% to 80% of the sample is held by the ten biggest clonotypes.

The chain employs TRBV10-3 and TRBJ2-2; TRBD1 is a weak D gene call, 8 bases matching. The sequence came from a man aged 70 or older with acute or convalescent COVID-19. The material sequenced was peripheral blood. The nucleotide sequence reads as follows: TGTGCCATCAGTGAGGGGGTGGAGCGGGACAGGACCGGGGAGCTGTTTTTT. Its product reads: CAISEGVERDRTGELFF.